These T cell receptor beta chains were read from a single sample in a study of T cell changes during pregnancy in multiple sclerosis. Clones were sequenced by immunoSEQ multiplex PCR, and TCRdb holds only the in-frame ones, with some missing. The sample carries about 59,000 clones, around 92% recorded once. The material was peripheral blood, obtained in the second trimester of pregnancy. The source is a female donor in good health, enrolled as a control in a pregnancy study. The CDR3 runs from the conserved cysteine through the conserved F or W. D genes are given only for firm matches. Size is omitted from some rows. Given values are once, few, many or a class for expanded clones.

once 14 TRBJ1-4 TRBV29-1 TRBD1 TGCAGCGCCGAGGGGGCCGAAGGAAGGGAAAAACTGTTTTTT CSAEGAEGREKLFF
. 14 TRBJ2-3 TRBV28 TRBD2 TGTGCCAGCAGTCCGGGAGCGGGAACAGATACGCAGTATTTT CASSPGAGTDTQYF
. 15 TRBJ2-7 TRBV30 . TGTGCCTGGAGACTAAACGTTCGAAGCTCCTACGAGCAGTACTTC CAWRLNVRSSYEQYF
. 17 TRBJ2-4 TRBV18 TRBD1 TGTGCCAGCTCAGATCGGCAGGGGGACCTCGTAAGAACCGGTCAGTACTTC CASSDRQGDLVRTGQYF
. 14 TRBJ2-3 TRBV11-2 . TGTGCCAGCAGCTTTGGGGGCTTCACAGATACGCAGTATTTT CASSFGGFTDTQYF
once 17 TRBJ2-1 TRBV7-3 TRBD2 TGTGCCAGCAGCTTAACACCTCTAGCGGGAGGGTACCGTGAGCAGTTCTTC CASSLTPLAGGYREQFF
. 14 TRBJ2-5 TRBV7-8 TRBD2 TGTGCCAGCAGCATCCCTAGCGGTCGGGAGACCCAGTACTTC CASSIPSGRETQYF
. 14 TRBJ2-3 TRBV19 TRBD2 TGTGCCAGTAGTACTAGCGGGGGTACAGATACGCAGTATTTT CASSTSGGTDTQYF
once 16 TRBJ2-3 TRBV5-3 TRBD1 TGTGCCAGAAGGAAAGGACAGGGTGGCGACACAGATACGCAGTATTTT CARRKGQGGDTDTQYF
. 16 TRBJ2-2 TRBV5-4 TRBD1 TGTGCCAGCAGCCCCGACAGGGGGTCCCGGGCCGGGGAGCTGTTTTTT CASSPDRGSRAGELFF
. 13 TRBJ2-3 TRBV2 TRBD2 TGTGCCAGCGGGACTAGGTTCGGGGATACGCAGTATTTT CASGTRFGDTQYF
. 13 TRBJ2-1 TRBV27 . TGTGCCAGCAGTGCCTTGCCTCTATGGGAGCAGTTCTTC CASSALPLWEQFF
once 13 TRBJ1-1 TRBV29-1 . TGCAGCGTTGGGGAGGACCGCCACACTGAAGCTTTCTTT CSVGEDRHTEAFF
. 15 TRBJ2-7 TRBV7-2 . TGTGCCAGCAGCCCGCCGGCGGGGGCAGGCTACGAGCAGTACTTC CASSPPAGAGYEQYF
. 12 TRBJ2-1 TRBV7-3 . TGTGCCAGCAGCATTATCCCAGGGTTCAAGTTCTTC CASSIIPGFKFF
. 15 TRBJ2-7 TRBV6-5 TRBD2 TGTGCCAGCACCCAAAGAGAGACTAGCGCCTACGAGCAGTACTTC CASTQRETSAYEQYF
. 14 TRBJ2-7 TRBV27 . TGTGCCAGCAGTTTAATAGACAGGCCCTACGAGCAGTACTTC CASSLIDRPYEQYF
. 15 TRBJ1-1 TRBV5-1 . TGCGCCAGCAGCTTGGAAAGGGGGTTGAACACTGAAGCTTTCTTT CASSLERGLNTEAFF
. 15 TRBJ2-5 TRBV11-1 . TGTGCCAGCAGCCCGGGGATGCTGCGGCTCGGGGCCCAGTACTTC CASSPGMLRLGAQYF
. 17 TRBJ2-2 TRBV28 TRBD2 TGTGCCAGCAGTTTCCCCCCCACAGCGGGATACACCGGGGAGCTGTTTTTT CASSFPPTAGYTGELFF
. 18 TRBJ2-1 TRBV19 TRBD1 TGTGCCAGCAAAGATCGTCCAGCACAGGGGGCCCTGTACAATGAGCAGTTCTTC CASKDRPAQGALYNEQFF
once 11 TRBJ2-5 TRBV6-6 . TGTGCCAGCAGTTCGGGAGAGACCCAGTACTTC CASSSGETQYF
. 14 TRBJ1-3 TRBV13 . TGTGCCAGCAGCTTAGGTTTGGAGGAAGGCACCATATATTTT CASSLGLEEGTIYF
. 14 TRBJ1-6 TRBV6-1 . TGTGCCAGCAGCAGACAGAGTGGGAATTCACCCCTCCACTTT CASSRQSGNSPLHF
. 19 TRBJ2-7 TRBV5-1 . TGCGCCAGCAGCTTGGCCGTCGGCAGACAGGTCATTACCAGCTACGAGCAGTACTTC CASSLAVGRQVITSYEQYF
. 13 TRBJ2-7 TRBV28 . TGTGCCAGCACCGCGGGACCCCTCTACGAGCAGTACTTC CASTAGPLYEQYF